Listed below are T cell receptor beta chains from one sample, sequenced in a study of blood T cell repertoires in COVID-19. Assay: immunoSEQ multiplex PCR; the TCRdb copy retains only in-frame clones and omits some. This sample has under 200,000 clones, with roughly 84% found just once. Sequenced: PBMCs or T cells enriched from blood (not recorded which). The receptors were sampled from a woman in her twenties or thirties who had been exposed to COVID-19. Each CDR3 is given with its conserved first and last residue. Each record gives: CDR3 protein, CDR3 DNA, D gene, clone size, CDR3 length, V gene, J gene. A D gene is named only where the DNA matches it firmly. Clone size is stated in some rows and not others, as once, few, many or a class when expanded.

CASSYFSGGPRTDTQYF,TGTGCCAGCAGCTACTTCTCGGGGGGGCCTCGCACAGATACGCAGTATTTT,TRBD2,.,17,TRBV5-4,TRBJ2-3
CASSPRGGGTDVYEQYF,TGTGCCAGCAGCCCCAGAGGCGGCGGGACCGATGTATACGAGCAGTACTTC,.,.,17,TRBV7-9,TRBJ2-7
CATSDTGYGYSSNQPQHF,TGTGCCACCAGTGATACAGGGTACGGGTACTCTAGCAATCAGCCCCAGCATTTT,.,.,18,TRBV24-1,TRBJ1-5
CASSFGQGDGDTQYF,TGTGCCAGCAGTTTCGGACAGGGCGACGGGGATACGCAGTATTTT,TRBD1,.,15,TRBV2,TRBJ2-3
CASSLGQENQPQHF,TGTGCCAGCAGCTTGGGACAGGAGAATCAGCCCCAGCATTTT,.,.,14,TRBV5-6,TRBJ1-5
CAWSVGDFGNQPQHF,TGTGCCTGGAGTGTAGGGGATTTTGGCAATCAGCCCCAGCATTTT,.,.,15,TRBV30,TRBJ1-5
CASSLADSEAFF,TGTGCCAGCAGCTTAGCTGACAGCGAAGCTTTCTTT,.,once,12,TRBV7-9,TRBJ1-1
CASSVAGGGTDTQYF,TGTGCCAGCAGTGTCGCAGGGGGAGGCACAGATACGCAGTATTTT,TRBD1,once,15,TRBV2,TRBJ2-3
CASRQDYGYTF,TGTGCCAGCAGACAGGACTATGGCTACACCTTC,.,.,11,TRBV6-1,TRBJ1-2
CASSGGGGYEQYF,TGCGCCAGCAGCGGGGGGGGAGGCTACGAGCAGTACTTC,TRBD2,.,13,TRBV4-1,TRBJ2-7
CASSSLPGAGELFF,TGTGCCAGCAGCTCTCTTCCGGGGGCCGGGGAGCTGTTTTTT,.,.,14,TRBV7-9,TRBJ2-2
CASSQGANEQFF,TGTGCCAGCAGCCAAGGGGCCAATGAGCAGTTCTTC,.,.,12,TRBV14,TRBJ2-1
CASIPGGTGRLKQYF,TGTGCCAGCATCCCGGGAGGGACAGGGAGGTTGAAGCAGTACTTC,.,few,15,TRBV28,TRBJ2-7
CASSPTGGYEQYF,TGTGCCAGCAGCCCCACGGGGGGGTACGAGCAGTACTTC,TRBD2,.,13,TRBV7-3,TRBJ2-7
CASSSPAREGYTF,TGTGCCAGCAGCTCCCCCGCCCGGGAGGGCTACACCTTC,.,.,13,TRBV7-6,TRBJ1-2
CASSRSGATNEKLFF,TGTGCCAGCAGCAGGAGCGGAGCAACTAATGAAAAACTGTTTTTT,.,.,15,TRBV9,TRBJ1-4
CASSDNNGVQQYF,TGTGCCAGCAGTGATAATAACGGGGTCCAGCAGTATTTT,.,.,13,TRBV2,TRBJ2-3
CSASPALAGSGTQYF,TGCAGTGCTAGTCCGGCGCTAGCGGGGTCCGGGACCCAGTACTTC,TRBD2,.,15,TRBV20-1,TRBJ2-5
CSAKDRRDATNEKLFF,TGCAGCGCCAAAGACAGAAGAGACGCAACTAATGAAAAACTGTTTTTT,.,.,16,TRBV29-1,TRBJ1-4
CASSPPRTGEEAFF,TGTGCCAGCAGCCCCCCTCGAACCGGGGAGGAAGCTTTCTTT,.,.,14,TRBV7-2,TRBJ1-1
CASSFFPGGEAFF,TGTGCCAGCAGTTTCTTCCCCGGGGGTGAAGCTTTCTTT,.,few,13,TRBV12-3/TRBV12-4,TRBJ1-1
CASSLSASGGFSSYNEQFF,TGCGCCAGCAGCTTGTCGGCTAGCGGGGGGTTTAGCTCCTACAATGAGCAGTTCTTC,TRBD2,.,19,TRBV5-1,TRBJ2-1
CASSVDSSEKLFF,TGTGCCAGCAGCGTCGACAGTTCTGAAAAACTGTTTTTT,.,.,13,TRBV9,TRBJ1-4
CASSYSREIDTEAFF,TGTGCCAGCAGTTACTCCCGGGAAATAGACACTGAAGCTTTCTTT,.,.,15,TRBV6-5,TRBJ1-1
CSVGVGGDYGYTF,TGCAGCGTTGGCGTAGGGGGGGACTATGGCTACACCTTC,.,.,13,TRBV29-1,TRBJ1-2
CASSDDSFTYEQYF,TGTGCCAGCAGCGACGACAGTTTCACCTACGAGCAGTACTTC,.,.,14,TRBV6-5,TRBJ2-7
CASGTVHGYTF,TGTGCCAGCGGTACAGTCCATGGCTACACCTTC,.,once,11,TRBV12-1,TRBJ1-2
CASSYSGRGSYNEQFF,TGTGCCAGCAGTTACTCTGGGCGGGGGTCCTACAATGAGCAGTTCTTC,TRBD2,.,16,TRBV6-2/TRBV6-3,TRBJ2-1
CASSHVGQGNTEAFF,TGCGCCAGCAGCCACGTTGGACAGGGTAACACTGAAGCTTTCTTT,TRBD1,.,15,TRBV4-1,TRBJ1-1
CSVETVNYGYTF,TGCAGCGTCGAGACAGTTAACTATGGCTACACCTTC,.,.,12,TRBV29-1,TRBJ1-2
CASSFSVSMNTEAFF,TGTGCCAGCAGCTTCAGCGTAAGCATGAACACTGAAGCTTTCTTT,.,.,15,TRBV5-6,TRBJ1-1
CASSYGTETQYF,TGTGCCAGCAGCTATGGGACAGAGACGCAGTACTTC,TRBD1,.,12,TRBV11-2,TRBJ2-7
CATQLGTGGPIDTQYF,TGTGCCACCCAATTGGGAACGGGGGGCCCAATAGATACGCAGTATTTT,.,.,16,TRBV11-2,TRBJ2-3
CASRFVGDPGNTEAFF,TGCGCCAGCAGGTTCGTCGGGGATCCGGGGAACACTGAAGCTTTCTTT,.,.,16,TRBV5-1,TRBJ1-1
CASSQDLTGGSDIQYF,TGCGCCAGCAGCCAAGATCTGACGGGGGGGTCGGACATTCAGTACTTC,TRBD2,.,16,TRBV4-3,TRBJ2-4
CASSVSGGPYQDTQYF,TGTGCCAGCAGCGTATCGGGGGGGCCGTATCAAGATACGCAGTATTTT,TRBD2,.,16,TRBV5-5,TRBJ2-3
CASSVGGGRETQYF,TGTGCCAGCAGCGTAGGTGGGGGGAGGGAGACCCAGTACTTC,.,.,14,TRBV9,TRBJ2-5
CASSQGTGLDINEQFF,TGTGCCAGCAGCCAAGGGACGGGACTAGATATAAATGAGCAGTTCTTC,TRBD2,.,16,TRBV3-1/TRBV3-2,TRBJ2-1
CASSPAGHNYNSPLHF,TGTGCCAGTAGTCCAGCCGGACACAACTATAATTCACCCCTCCACTTT,.,once,16,TRBV19,TRBJ1-6
CASSLYTGDKNIQYF,TGCGCCAGCAGCTTGTACACAGGCGACAAAAACATTCAGTACTTC,.,.,15,TRBV5-1,TRBJ2-4
CASSDPGQGATYEQYF,TGTGCCAGCAGCGACCCGGGACAGGGGGCCACCTACGAGCAGTACTTC,TRBD1,.,16,TRBV7-2,TRBJ2-7
CASSLTTSAYNEQFF,TGCGCCAGCAGCCTGACAACTAGCGCCTACAATGAGCAGTTCTTC,TRBD2,.,15,TRBV5-1,TRBJ2-1
CASSLRRNEKLFF,TGTGCCAGCAGCTTACGGAGAAATGAAAAACTGTTTTTT,.,.,13,TRBV7-8,TRBJ1-4
CASGGQGVNGELFF,TGTGCCAGCGGGGGACAGGGGGTTAACGGGGAGCTGTTTTTT,TRBD1,once,14,TRBV2,TRBJ2-2
CASSSTGVDTGELFF,TGTGCCAGCAGCTCGACAGGGGTGGACACCGGGGAGCTGTTTTTT,TRBD1,.,15,TRBV7-3,TRBJ2-2
CASSQGNPDPSLDTQYF,TGCGCCAGCAGCCAAGGAAATCCGGACCCTAGCCTAGATACGCAGTATTTT,.,.,17,TRBV4-1,TRBJ2-3
CASSSILLAGGRGTQYF,TGCGCCAGCAGCTCGATCCTACTAGCGGGGGGCCGAGGTACGCAGTATTTT,TRBD2,.,17,TRBV5-1,TRBJ2-3
CASSRTGGNEKLFF,TGTGCCAGCAGCCGCACAGGGGGTAATGAAAAACTGTTTTTT,TRBD1,.,14,TRBV3-1/TRBV3-2,TRBJ1-4
CASTLPGGPREQFF,TGTGCCAGCACCCTTCCGGGGGGGCCTAGGGAGCAGTTCTTC,TRBD2,.,14,TRBV7-9,TRBJ2-1
CASSQRKTGLNRETQYF,TGTGCCAGCAGCCAAAGGAAAACAGGGTTGAATCGAGAGACCCAGTACTTC,.,.,17,TRBV3-1/TRBV3-2,TRBJ2-5
CASSFMWGREGSRTEAFF,TGTGCCAGCAGCTTTATGTGGGGGCGAGAGGGGTCTAGGACTGAAGCTTTCTTT,.,.,18,TRBV7-2,TRBJ1-1